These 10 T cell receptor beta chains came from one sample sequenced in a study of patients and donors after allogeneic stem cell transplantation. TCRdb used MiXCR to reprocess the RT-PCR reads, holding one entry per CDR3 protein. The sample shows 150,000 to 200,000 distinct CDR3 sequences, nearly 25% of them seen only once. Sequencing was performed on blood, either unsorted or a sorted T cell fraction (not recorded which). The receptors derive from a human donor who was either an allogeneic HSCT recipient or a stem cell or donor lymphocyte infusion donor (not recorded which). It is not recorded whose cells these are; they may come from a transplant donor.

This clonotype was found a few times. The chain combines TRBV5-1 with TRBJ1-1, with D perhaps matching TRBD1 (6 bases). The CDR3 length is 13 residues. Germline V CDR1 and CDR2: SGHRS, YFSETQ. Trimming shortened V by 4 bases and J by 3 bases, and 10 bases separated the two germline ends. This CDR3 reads CASSTEGDTEAFF. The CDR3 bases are TGCGCCAGCAGCACCGAGGGGGACACTGAAGCTTTCTTT. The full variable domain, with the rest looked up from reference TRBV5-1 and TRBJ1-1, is KAGVTQTPRYLIKTRGQQVTLSCSPISGHRSVSWYQQTPGQGLQFLFEYFSETQRNKGNFPGRFSGRQFSNSRSEMNVSTLELGDSALYLCASSTEGDTEAFFGQGTRLTVV.

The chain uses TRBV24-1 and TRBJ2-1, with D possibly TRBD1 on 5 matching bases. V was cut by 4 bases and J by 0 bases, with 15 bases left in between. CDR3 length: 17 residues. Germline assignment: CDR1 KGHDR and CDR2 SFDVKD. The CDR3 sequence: CATSESPPRGSYNEQFF. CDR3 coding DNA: TGTGCCACCAGTGAGTCCCCGCCAAGGGGCTCCTACAATGAGCAGTTCTTC.

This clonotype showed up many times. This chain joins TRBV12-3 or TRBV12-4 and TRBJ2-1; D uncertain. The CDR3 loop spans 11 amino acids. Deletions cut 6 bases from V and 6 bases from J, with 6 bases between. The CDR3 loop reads CASSLSNEQFF. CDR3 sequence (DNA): TGTGCCAGCAGCCTCTCCAATGAGCAGTTCTTC.

The CDR3 sequence: CASSSTRYEQYF. The CDR3 nucleotides are TGCGCCAGCAGCTCCACTCGCTACGAGCAGTACTTC. The V call is TRBV5-1, the J call TRBJ2-7; D call uncertain. The V end was cut by 3 bases, the J end by 3 bases, with 7 bases between. CDR3 length: 12 amino acids. Germline V lookup: CDR1 SGHRS, CDR2 YFSETQ.

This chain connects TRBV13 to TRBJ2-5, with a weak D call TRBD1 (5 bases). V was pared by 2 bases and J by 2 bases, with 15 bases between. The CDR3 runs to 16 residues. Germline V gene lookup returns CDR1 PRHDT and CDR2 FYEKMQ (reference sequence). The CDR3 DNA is TGTGCCAGCAGCTTATCCCCGAGCAGGGTGCAAGAGACCCAGTACTTC. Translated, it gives CASSLSPSRVQETQYF.

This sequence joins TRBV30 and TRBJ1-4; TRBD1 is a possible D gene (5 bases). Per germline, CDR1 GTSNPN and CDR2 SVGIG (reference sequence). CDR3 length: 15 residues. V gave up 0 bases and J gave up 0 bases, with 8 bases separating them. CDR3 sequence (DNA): TGTGCCTGGAGTGTCGGGGGAACAACTAATGAAAAACTGTTTTTT. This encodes CAWSVGGTTNEKLFF. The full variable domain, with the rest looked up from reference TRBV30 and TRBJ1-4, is SQTIHQWPATLVQPVGSPLSLECTVEGTSNPNLYWYRQAAGRGLQLLFYSVGIGQISSEVPQNLSASRPQDRQFILSSKKLLLSDSGFYLCAWSVGGTTNEKLFFGSGTQLSVL.

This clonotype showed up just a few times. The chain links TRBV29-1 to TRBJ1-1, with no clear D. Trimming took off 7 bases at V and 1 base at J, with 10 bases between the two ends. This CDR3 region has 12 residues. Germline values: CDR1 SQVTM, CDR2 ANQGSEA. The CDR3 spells CSADTPNTEAFF. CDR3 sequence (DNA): TGCAGCGCCGACACCCCGAACACTGAAGCTTTCTTT. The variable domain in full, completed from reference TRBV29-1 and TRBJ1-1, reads SAVISQKPSRDICQRGTSLTIQCQVDSQVTMMFWYRQQPGQSLTLIATANQGSEATYESGFVIDKFPISRPNLTFSTLTVSNMSPEDSSIYLCSADTPNTEAFFGQGTRLTVV.

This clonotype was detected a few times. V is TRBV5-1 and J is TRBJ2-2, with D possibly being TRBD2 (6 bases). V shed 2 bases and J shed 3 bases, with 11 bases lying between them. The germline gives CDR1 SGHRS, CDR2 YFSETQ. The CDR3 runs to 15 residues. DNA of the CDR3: TGCGCCAGCAGCTTTACCGGGGGTTACACCGGGGAGCTGTTTTTT. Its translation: CASSFTGGYTGELFF.

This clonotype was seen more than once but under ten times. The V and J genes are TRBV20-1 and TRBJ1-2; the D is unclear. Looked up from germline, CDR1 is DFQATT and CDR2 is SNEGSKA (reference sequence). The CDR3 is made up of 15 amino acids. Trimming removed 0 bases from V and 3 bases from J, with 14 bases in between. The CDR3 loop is CSARDVGREDYGYTF. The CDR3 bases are TGCAGTGCTAGAGATGTTGGCCGTGAGGACTATGGCTACACCTTC.

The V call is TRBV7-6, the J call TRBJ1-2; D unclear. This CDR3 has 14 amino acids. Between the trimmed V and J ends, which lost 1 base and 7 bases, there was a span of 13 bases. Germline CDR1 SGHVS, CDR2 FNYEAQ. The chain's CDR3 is CASSLEADGGGYTF. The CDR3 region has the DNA TGTGCCAGCAGCTTAGAAGCGGACGGAGGTGGCTACACCTTC.